Below, 20 T cell receptor beta chains from the same sample are listed, as sequenced in a study of blood T cell repertoires in COVID-19. Using immunoSEQ multiplex PCR, the repertoire was profiled, and TCRdb retains in-frame clones only, with some absent. This table has 150,000 or so clones, 80% to 90% appearing once. Sequencing was carried out using peripheral blood. Receptors originate from a woman aged 60-75 years with COVID-19, enrolled during active disease.

CDR3 sequence reads: CASSPPLEETQYF. Here the CDR3 DNA reads TGTGCCAGCTCACCCCCACTGGAAGAGACCCAGTACTTC. The V gene is TRBV18, the J gene TRBJ2-5; D remains unclear. Deletions cut 3 bases from V and 3 bases from J, with 8 bases between. Per the germline V gene, CDR1 is KGHSH and CDR2 is LQKENI. The CDR3 has 13 residues.

A single count supports this clone. The chain couples TRBV6-5 to TRBJ2-3; a weak D match, TRBD1 (6 bases). The CDR3 extends over 16 amino acids. The ends were cut back, 2 bases at V and 2 bases at J, with 14 bases in the middle. The germline V gene encodes CDR1 MNHEY and CDR2 SVGAGI. The CDR3 reads CASSYSMGQVTDTQYF. As DNA, the CDR3 is TGTGCCAGCAGTTACAGTATGGGACAAGTCACAGATACGCAGTATTTT.

The chain is built from TRBV7-7 and TRBJ2-2; possibly TRBD1 for D (6 bases). This CDR3 contains 14 residues. The germline gives CDR1 SSHAT, CDR2 FNYEAQ (reference sequence). The germline V and J ends were trimmed by 5 bases and 8 bases, with 15 bases remaining between them. The CDR3 nucleotides are TGTGCCAGCAGCCCCGACAGGTTATTGGGGGAGCTGTTTTTT. It codes for CASSPDRLLGELFF.

Concerning this clone itself: The same CDR3 arises from other DNA sequences in this sample as well. The chain couples TRBV4-1 to TRBJ2-3, with 7 bases aligning to TRBD2. J gave up 2 bases and V 3 bases, and 2 bases lay outside the gene matches. Germline assignment: CDR1 MGHRA and CDR2 YSYEKL. CDR3 length: 14 amino acids. Written as DNA, the CDR3 is TGCGCCAGCAGCCAGGGGAGGGCCACAGATACGCAGTATTTT. Amino acids: CASSQGRATDTQYF.

This clone has just one count. The chain links TRBV18 to TRBJ2-3; 7 bases agree with TRBD2. Germline V gives CDR1 KGHSH, CDR2 LQKENI. Trimming at V came to 2 bases and at J to 3 bases, leaving 8 bases not matched to a gene. The CDR3 is 16 residues long. The CDR3 protein is CASSPSASGGTDTQYF. In nucleotides, the CDR3 is TGTGCCAGCTCACCATCCGCTAGCGGCGGAACAGATACGCAGTATTTT. The complete variable domain, with remaining parts taken from reference TRBV18 and TRBJ2-3, reads NAGVMQNPRHLVRRRGQEARLRCSPMKGHSHVYWYRQLPEEGLKFMVYLQKENIIDESGMPKERFSAEFPKEGPSILRIQQVVRGDSAAYFCASSPSASGGTDTQYFGPGTRLTVL.

The rearrangement joins TRBV18 to TRBJ1-2; D not resolved. Trimming left V 2 bases short and J 9 bases short, with 16 bases between. Germline V gene sequence: CDR1 KGHSH, CDR2 LQKENI. CDR3 length: 14 residues. CDR3: CASSPDREGGSYTF. For the CDR3, the DNA is TGTGCCAGCTCACCAGATCGGGAGGGAGGAAGCTACACCTTC.

CDR3 region: CEGGLISTDTQYF. DNA for the CDR3: TGTGAAGGGGGCCTAATAAGCACAGATACGCAGTATTTT. The V call is TRBV7-9, the J call TRBJ2-3; 7 positions match TRBD1. Per germline, CDR1 SEHNR and CDR2 FQNEAQ (reference sequence). This CDR3 is built from 13 residues. Drawing the rest from reference TRBV7-9 and TRBJ2-3, the complete variable domain is DTGVSQNPRHKITKRGQNVTFRCDPISEHNRLYWYRQTLGQGPEFLTYFQNEAQLEKSRLLSDRFSAERPKGSFSTLEIQRTEQGDSAMYLCEGGLISTDTQYFGPGTRLTVL.

This chain joins TRBV6-5 and TRBJ1-5; TRBD1 matches at 11 bases. The trim removed 4 bases at V and 5 bases at J, leaving 4 bases unmatched. Germline values: CDR1 MNHEY, CDR2 SVGAGI. There are 15 residues in the CDR3. CDR3 sequence: CASSWGQGGDQPQHF. CDR3 DNA: TGTGCCAGCAGTTGGGGACAGGGGGGCGATCAGCCCCAGCATTTT.

The CDR3 nucleotides are TGTGCTAGTGGTTCCGGACAGGAAAGCTACGAGCAGTACTTC. It translates to CASGSGQESYEQYF. The rearrangement joins TRBV12-5 to TRBJ2-7; 7 nucleotides match TRBD1. Germline trimming cut 4 bases from V and 3 bases from J; bases unmatched to any gene: 6. The CDR3 length is 14 residues. The V gene's germline CDR1 is LGHNT and CDR2 FRNRAP.

The chain has TRBV4-3 and TRBJ2-2; D is uncertain. The germline gives CDR1 LGHNA, CDR2 YSLEER. This CDR3 has 15 amino acids. With 1 base removed from V and 7 bases from J, the gap between germline ends came to 13 bases. CDR3 sequence: CASSQGLAAVGELFF. The CDR3, as DNA: TGCGCCAGCAGCCAAGGGCTGGCCGCAGTCGGGGAGCTGTTTTTT.

The chain combines TRBV13 with TRBJ2-7, with D perhaps matching TRBD2 (5 bases). The CDR3 covers 15 residues. V was clipped by 3 bases and J by 3 bases, with 15 bases between them. Germline V lookup: CDR1 PRHDT, CDR2 FYEKMQ (reference sequence). The CDR3 sequence: CASSLGTTSIYEQYF. As DNA, the CDR3 is TGTGCCAGCAGCTTGGGAACTACTAGTATCTACGAGCAGTACTTC.

The J gene is TRBJ2-7, the V gene TRBV6-5, with TRBD2 as a possible D gene (5 bases). Between the trimmed V and J ends, which lost 10 bases and 3 bases, there was a span of 16 bases. The CDR3 spans 13 residues. Germline CDR1 is MNHEY and CDR2 is SVGAGI. The CDR3 DNA reads TGTGCCACCCAATACCCGGGGAGCTACGAGCAGTACTTC. It encodes CATQYPGSYEQYF.

The chain uses TRBV29-1 and TRBJ2-6, with D tentatively TRBD1 (6 bases). The CDR3 loop spans 17 amino acids. Germline V gene data show CDR1 as SQVTM and CDR2 as ANQGSEA. With 4 bases removed from V and 1 base from J, the gap between germline ends came to 17 bases. The CDR3 nucleotides are TGCAGCGTTGCCCCAGGACTGGGGGCGTCTGGGGCCAACGTCCTGACTTTC. This translates into CSVAPGLGASGANVLTF.

The V gene is TRBV30, the J gene TRBJ2-7; possibly TRBD1 for D (6 bases). The CDR3 consists of 14 residues. Trimming removed 0 bases at V and 4 bases at J, with 13 bases between. CDR1 is GTSNPN, CDR2 SVGIG, per germline (reference sequence). DNA for the CDR3: TGTGCCTGGAGTGTAAGGACAGCCCTATACGAGCAGTACTTC. As protein: CAWSVRTALYEQYF.

The chain combines TRBV5-6 with TRBJ2-5; 8 bases match TRBD1. CDR1 is SGHDT, CDR2 YYEEEE, per germline. The CDR3 consists of 13 residues. Trimming took 4 bases from V and 5 from J; bases not matched to a gene: 4. CDR3 bases: TGTGCCAGCAGCGAGGGACAGGCGGAGACCCAGTACTTC. Protein sequence: CASSEGQAETQYF. The full variable domain, rest sourced from reference TRBV5-6 and TRBJ2-5, is DAGVTQSPTHLIKTRGQQVTLRCSPKSGHDTVSWYQQALGQGPQFIFQYYEEEERQRGNFPDRFSGHQFPNYSSELNVNALLLGDSALYLCASSEGQAETQYFGPGTRLLVL.

This clone was counted once. V is TRBV27 and J is TRBJ1-6; tentative D call: TRBD1 (5 bases). CDR3 length: 14 residues. Trimming took off 7 bases at V and 4 bases at J, with 11 bases between the two ends. Looked up from germline, CDR1 is MNHEY and CDR2 is SMNVEV (reference sequence). CDR3 DNA: TGTGCCAGCACTAAGGGGTGGTATAATTCACCCCTCCACTTT. Protein: CASTKGWYNSPLHF.

This clone was seen more than once but under ten times. The V call is TRBV21-1, the J call TRBJ2-7; TRBD1 is the table's D call, not checked against the DNA. TRBV21-1 is described as a pseudogene. The CDR3 covers 20 residues. In nucleotides, the CDR3 is TGTGCCAGCAGCAATTTAGCTTGGGACAGGGGGCGGTTCTGGGTCTACGAGCAGTACTTC. Protein product: CASSNLAWDRGRFWVYEQYF.

There are a few counts of this clone. The chain is built from TRBV5-1 and TRBJ1-2; tentatively, D is TRBD1 (5 bases). V gave up 0 bases and J gave up 4 bases, with 19 bases separating them. There are 17 residues in the CDR3. Per the germline V gene, CDR1 is SGHRS and CDR2 is YFSETQ. The CDR3 loop reads CASSLEPGTPGGYGYTF. The CDR3 nucleotides are TGCGCCAGCAGCTTGGAACCAGGGACTCCGGGAGGCTATGGCTACACCTTC.

This clone was seen just once. The rearrangement links TRBV10-1 to TRBJ2-4; perhaps TRBD2 as D (6 bases). V shed 2 bases and J shed 3 bases, with 14 bases lying between them. The CDR3 runs 16 residues. CDR1 is WNHNN and CDR2 is SYGVQD in the germline V gene (reference sequence). In nucleotides, the CDR3 is TGCGCCAGCAGTGAGGGCCCCGCCGGGAGCAAAAACATTCAGTACTTC. It encodes CASSEGPAGSKNIQYF.

This rearrangement joins TRBV5-1 to TRBJ1-5, with 9 bases matching TRBD1. The CDR3 extends over 15 amino acids. CDR1 and CDR2 from the germline V gene are SGHRS and YFSETQ. Trimming cost V 4 bases and J 5 bases; bases outside gene matches: 7. CDR3 amino acids: CASSIGQGLYQPQHF. The CDR3 coding sequence is TGCGCCAGCAGCATAGGACAGGGGTTGTATCAGCCCCAGCATTTT.